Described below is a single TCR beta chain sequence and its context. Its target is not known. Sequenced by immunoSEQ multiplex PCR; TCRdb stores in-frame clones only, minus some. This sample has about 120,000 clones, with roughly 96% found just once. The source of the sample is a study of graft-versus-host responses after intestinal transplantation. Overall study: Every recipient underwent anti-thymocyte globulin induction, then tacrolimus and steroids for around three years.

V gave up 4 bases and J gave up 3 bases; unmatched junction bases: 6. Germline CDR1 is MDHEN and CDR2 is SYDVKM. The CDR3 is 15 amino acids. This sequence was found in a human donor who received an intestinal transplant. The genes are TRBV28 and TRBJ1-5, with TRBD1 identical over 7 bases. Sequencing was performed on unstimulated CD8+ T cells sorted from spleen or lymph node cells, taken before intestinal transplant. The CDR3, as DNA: TGTGCCAGCAGTTCCGACAGGGTCGACAATCAGCCCCAGCATTTT. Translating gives CASSSDRVDNQPQHF.